This TCR beta chain was identified in a study of T cell changes during pregnancy in multiple sclerosis. TCRdb's copy holds only in-frame clones and misses some; the assay was immunoSEQ multiplex PCR. Of roughly 69,000 clones listed, roughly nine tenths were seen once; the top ten hold around 0.27%. Germline CDR1 is SGHAT and CDR2 is FQNNGV. Trimming removed 2 bases at V and 1 base at J, with 11 bases between. This CDR3 spans 15 amino acids. The TCR was taken from a female donor in good health, enrolled as a control in a pregnancy study. The chain joins TRBV11-2 to TRBJ1-1, with D perhaps TRBD1 (5 bases). The source material was CD4+ T cells from peripheral blood mononuclear cells, sampled in the third trimester of pregnancy. The CDR3 DNA follows: TGTGCCAGCAGCTTATCCCGACAGAGGAACACTGAAGCTTTCTTT. It yields the protein CASSLSRQRNTEAFF.